Shown below are 19 T cell receptor beta chains from a single sample sequenced in a study of OX40 agonist ivuxolimab in advanced cancers. The data were produced by immunoSEQ multiplex PCR, yet TCRdb's version contains in-frame clones alone and is incomplete. The data hold over 35,000 clones, with 80% to 90% observed a single time. This sample comprised CD4+ or CD8+ T cells sorted from blood, obtained in a trial of the OX40 agonist ivuxolimab. The receptors shown here come from an adult with an advanced solid tumor such as melanoma, head and neck, liver or kidney cancer.

This sequence joins TRBV19 and TRBJ2-5; TRBD1 matches at 8 bases. V dropped 4 bases and J dropped 0; count of bases not matched to a gene: 7. This CDR3 comprises 16 residues. Looked up from germline, CDR1 is LNHDA and CDR2 is SQIVND (reference sequence). CDR3: CASSKGQGSYQETQYF. As DNA, the CDR3 is TGTGCCAGTAGTAAAGGACAGGGCTCGTACCAAGAGACCCAGTACTTC.

The genes are TRBV5-1 and TRBJ2-3; TRBD2 agrees at 11 bases. The germline V gene has CDR1 SGHRS and CDR2 YFSETQ. V dropped 4 bases and J dropped 3; count of bases not matched to a gene: 4. CDR3 length: 15 residues. The CDR3, as DNA: TGCGCCAGCAGCGCGACTAGCGGGACGACAGATACGCAGTATTTT. Protein product: CASSATSGTTDTQYF.

The table lists this clone with a count of one. This chain connects TRBV19 to TRBJ2-7; D might be TRBD2 (5 bases). The CDR3 is 13 amino acids. Looked up from germline, CDR1 is LNHDA and CDR2 is SQIVND (reference sequence). The V and J ends lost 5 bases and 0 bases respectively, with 8 bases between them. The CDR3 region is CASSWRTSYEQYF. In DNA form, the CDR3 reads TGTGCCAGTAGTTGGAGGACCTCCTACGAGCAGTACTTC.

The rearrangement uses TRBV28 and TRBJ2-3; TRBD2 might be the D (5 bases). This CDR3 contains 15 residues. Looked up from germline, CDR1 is MDHEN and CDR2 is SYDVKM. V was clipped by 7 bases and J by 5 bases, with 19 bases between them. The CDR3 spells CASIPLAAVGDTQYF. In DNA, the CDR3 is TGTGCCAGCATCCCCCTAGCCGCCGTAGGAGATACGCAGTATTTT.

This clone was recorded once. The chain has TRBV2 and TRBJ1-2, with 7 bases identical to TRBD1. Losses at the gene ends were 7 bases for V and 3 bases for J; bases not matched to a gene: 11. The CDR3 runs 15 residues. Per germline, CDR1 SNHLY and CDR2 FYNNEI. The CDR3 is CASIKEDRAHYGYTF. The CDR3 DNA sequence: TGTGCCAGCATAAAAGAAGACAGGGCTCACTATGGCTACACCTTC.

The gene calls are TRBV7-2 and TRBJ1-3, with 9 bases lining up with TRBD1. The CDR3 totals 16 residues. V trimming: 5 bases; J trimming: 3 bases; junction bases outside the gene matches: 8. CDR1 and CDR2 from the germline V gene are SGHTA and FQGNSA. The CDR3 DNA is TGTGCCAGCAGCCCGCCAGACAGGGGGTATGGAAACACCATATATTTT. Residues: CASSPPDRGYGNTIYF.

J is TRBJ1-1 and V is TRBV7-9; a possible D gene is TRBD1 (6 bases). Trimming cost V 7 bases and J 1 base, with 19 bases left between them. The length of the CDR3 is 16 residues. Germline CDR1 reads SEHNR; CDR2 reads FQNEAQ (reference sequence). Here the CDR3 reads CASTRWGGRENTEAFF. CDR3 bases: TGTGCCAGCACCAGATGGGGGGGGCGAGAGAACACTGAAGCTTTCTTT.

The J gene is TRBJ2-7, the V gene TRBV6-5, with 9 bases fitting TRBD2. CDR1 is MNHEY and CDR2 is SVGAGI in the germline V gene. The CDR3 sequence is 14 residues long. Trimming at V came to 6 bases and at J to 2 bases, leaving 5 bases not matched to a gene. CDR3 nucleotides: TGTGCCAGCAGACCTAGCGGGATACCCTACGAGCAGTACTTC. This encodes CASRPSGIPYEQYF.

This chain uses TRBV4-2 with TRBJ2-5, with no clear D. Trimming took 0 bases from V and 3 from J, leaving 5 bases between them. Germline loops: CDR1 LGHNA, CDR2 YNFKEQ. This CDR3 has 13 residues. CDR3 residues: CASSQDYEETQYF. CDR3 DNA sequence: TGTGCCAGCAGCCAAGATTACGAAGAGACCCAGTACTTC.

This chain joins TRBV11-1 and TRBJ2-3; D unresolved. This CDR3 region has 14 residues. From germline, CDR1 is SGHAT and CDR2 FQDESV (reference sequence). Trimming took off 3 bases at V and 0 bases at J, with 7 bases between the two ends. CDR3 coding DNA: TGTGCCAGCAGCTTTGCCCTTAGCACAGATACGCAGTATTTT. Its protein product is CASSFALSTDTQYF.

In nucleotides, the CDR3 is TGTGCCAGCAGTACAGAAACTGAAGCTTTCTTT. As protein: CASSTETEAFF. The genes are TRBV6-1 and TRBJ1-1, with D hard to call. The V end was cut by 5 bases, the J end by 5 bases, with 6 bases between. CDR3 length: 11 residues. The germline gives CDR1 MNHNS, CDR2 SASEGT.

Written as DNA, the CDR3 is TGCAGCGCGCTTATAACAGGGGCCAACGTCCTGACTTTC. It codes for CSALITGANVLTF. This chain connects TRBV29-1 to TRBJ2-6; D ambiguous. Germline-derived CDR1 and CDR2 are SQVTM and ANQGSEA. CDR3 length: 13 residues. The ends were cut back, 7 bases at V and 4 bases at J, with 11 bases in the middle.

The V and J genes are TRBV4-3 and TRBJ2-2; D possibly corresponds to TRBD1 (5 bases). Trimming left V 0 bases short and J 5 bases short, with 19 bases between. Looked up from germline, CDR1 is LGHNA and CDR2 is YSLEER. The CDR3 has 18 residues. CDR3 sequence: CASSQEVRQGRPTGELFF. The CDR3 nucleotides read TGCGCCAGCAGCCAAGAGGTTCGGCAGGGCAGACCTACCGGGGAGCTGTTTTTT.

V is TRBV6-7 and J is TRBJ2-2; no firm D call. TRBV6-7 is an ORF, and what it does is uncertain. Trimming took off 5 bases at V and 5 bases at J, with 12 bases between the two ends. The CDR3 is made up of 14 amino acids. CDR3 residues: CASSNGLGTGELFF. In DNA form, the CDR3 reads TGTGCCAGCAGTAACGGTCTTGGGACCGGGGAGCTGTTTTTT.

This clone has just one count. The V gene is TRBV9, the J gene TRBJ2-3; TRBD1 is a possible D gene (6 bases). The CDR3 loop spans 16 amino acids. V lost 0 bases and J 5 bases, leaving 16 bases between the germline ends. Germline CDR1 and CDR2: SGDLS and YYNGEE. For the CDR3, the DNA is TGTGCCAGCAGCGTAGGATGGAGACAGGATGGAGATACGCAGTATTTT. Amino acid sequence: CASSVGWRQDGDTQYF.

The chain is built from TRBV6-1 and TRBJ2-7; no clear D gene. This CDR3 has 12 residues. Per the germline V gene, CDR1 is MNHNS and CDR2 is SASEGT. Trimming removed 6 bases from V and 1 base from J, with 7 bases in between. CDR3 sequence reads: CASSPESYEQYF. The CDR3 DNA sequence: TGTGCCAGCAGCCCGGAATCCTACGAGCAGTACTTC.

V and J are TRBV10-3 and TRBJ2-7; D could derive from TRBD1 or TRBD2 (6 bases each). CDR3 length: 19 residues. V dropped 0 bases and J dropped 2 bases, with 23 bases sitting between them. Germline CDR1 ENHRY, CDR2 SYGVKD. The CDR3 region has the DNA TGTGCCATCAGTGAGTCAACTAGCAAGGGGGGTCGGCCCACCTACGAGCAGTACTTC. Its protein product is CAISESTSKGGRPTYEQYF.

This chain links TRBV5-6 with TRBJ2-1, with D possibly called TRBD1 or TRBD2 (5 bases each). The CDR3 consists of 14 residues. Germline values: CDR1 SGHDT, CDR2 YYEEEE. V lost 4 bases, J lost 6 bases, and 14 bases lay in between. The CDR3 DNA sequence: TGTGCCAGCAGCCCACCCTGGGACCGCAATGAGCAGTTCTTC. The encoded protein is CASSPPWDRNEQFF.

V gene TRBV2 combines with J gene TRBJ2-7; 7 bases agree with TRBD2. This CDR3 has 15 amino acids. The J segment lost 4 bases and the V segment lost 3 bases, leaving 9 bases of the junction unmatched. In germline, CDR1 is SNHLY, CDR2 FYNNEI. For the CDR3, the DNA is TGTGCCAGCAGTGATCGAGGGACTAACTATTACGAGCAGTACTTC. Its translation: CASSDRGTNYYEQYF.